Below, 26 T cell receptor beta chains from the same sample are listed, as sequenced in a study of a mutant IDH1 vaccine in newly diagnosed glioma. Time point indicated: week 47, end of study. In the vaccine, a single dose held 300 ug of the mutant IDH1 20-mer peptide, along with topical imiquimod. Measured with immunoSEQ multiplex PCR; TCRdb has only the in-frame clones, and not every one. The table records about 62,000 clones, around 83% of them present only once. What these receptors recognize is not known. Sequencing used PBMCs, obtained from a glioma patient whose treatment included an IDH1 peptide vaccine. These TCRs come from a man between 25 and 39 years old with glioma.

The chain combines TRBV7-8 with TRBJ2-1; D remains unclear. Trimming left V 2 bases short and J 3 bases short, with 20 bases between. The CDR3 covers 18 residues. Germline CDR1 SGHVS, CDR2 FQNEAQ. The CDR3 is CASSLNRRQTPFYNEQFF. In DNA, the CDR3 is TGTGCCAGCAGCTTAAATCGACGGCAAACTCCCTTCTACAATGAGCAGTTCTTC.

This rearrangement joins TRBV11-3 to TRBJ2-3; 7 bases align to TRBD2. V lost 3 bases, J lost 0 bases, and 3 bases stayed unmatched. Looked up from germline, CDR1 is SGHNT and CDR2 is YENEEA. There are 15 residues in the CDR3. In DNA, the CDR3 is TGTGCCAGCAGCTTTGGACTAGAAAGCACAGATACGCAGTATTTT. Residues: CASSFGLESTDTQYF.

The V gene is TRBV25-1, the J gene TRBJ2-5; TRBD1 matches at 7 bases. The J call may be incorrect, as the DNA end agrees better with TRBJ2-7. CDR3 length: 14 amino acids. Per germline, CDR1 MGHDK and CDR2 SYGVNS. CDR3 coding DNA: TGTGCCAGCAGCGTCGCAGGGGGTAGCTACGAGCAGTACTTC. This sequence encodes CASSVAGGSYEQYF.

This chain links TRBV15 with TRBJ2-2, with D tentatively TRBD1 or TRBD2 (5 bases each). CDR1 and CDR2 (germline): LNHNV, YYDKDF (reference sequence). This CDR3 is built from 14 residues. V gave up 0 bases and J gave up 5 bases, with 7 bases separating them. The CDR3 nucleotides read TGTGCCACCAGCAGAGAGAGGGGAACCGGGGAGCTGTTTTTT. It yields the protein CATSRERGTGELFF. The variable domain in full, with the rest retrieved from reference TRBV15 and TRBJ2-2, is DAMVIQNPRYQVTQFGKPVTLSCSQTLNHNVMYWYQQKSSQAPKLLFHYYDKDFNNEADTPDNFQSRRPNTSFCFLDIRSPGLGDTAMYLCATSRERGTGELFFGEGSRLTVL.

This clone was seen more than once but under ten times. The gene calls are TRBV13 and TRBJ1-1; D uncertain. Germline lookup yields CDR1 PRHDT and CDR2 FYEKMQ (reference sequence). The CDR3 loop spans 15 amino acids. The ends were cut back, 0 bases at V and 0 bases at J, with 8 bases in the middle. CDR3 DNA: TGTGCCAGCAGCTTAGGCTTCGGGTTGAACACTGAAGCTTTCTTT. Protein: CASSLGFGLNTEAFF.

This chain uses TRBV5-1 with TRBJ1-6; D is perhaps TRBD1 (5 bases). The CDR3 is 15 amino acids. V was cut by 3 bases and J by 0 bases, with 7 bases left in between. Germline V gene lookup returns CDR1 SGHRS and CDR2 YFSETQ. CDR3 coding DNA: TGCGCCAGCAGCTCCCAGGGCTCCTATAATTCACCCCTCCACTTT. Protein product: CASSSQGSYNSPLHF.

In its sample, this clone was seen once. This sequence joins TRBV15 and TRBJ1-2; tentative D call: TRBD1 (5 bases). V lost 0 bases, J lost 7 bases, and 18 bases lay in between. CDR1 is LNHNV, CDR2 YYDKDF, per germline (reference sequence). This CDR3 spans 16 amino acids. CDR3: CATSRDLGGIRFGYTF. The CDR3 nucleotides read TGTGCCACCAGCAGAGATTTGGGGGGAATTAGGTTTGGCTACACCTTC. Filled out from reference TRBV15 and TRBJ1-2, the complete variable domain reads DAMVIQNPRYQVTQFGKPVTLSCSQTLNHNVMYWYQQKSSQAPKLLFHYYDKDFNNEADTPDNFQSRRPNTSFCFLDIRSPGLGDTAMYLCATSRDLGGIRFGYTFGSGTRLTVV.

V and J are TRBV7-2 and TRBJ2-1, with D hard to call. CDR3 length equals 14 residues. The germline V and J ends were trimmed by 5 bases and 6 bases, with 14 bases remaining between them. Germline assignment: CDR1 SGHTA and CDR2 FQGNSA. As DNA, the CDR3 is TGTGCCAGCAGCACGCTTGGACCTGCCAATGAGCAGTTCTTC. It translates to CASSTLGPANEQFF.

Written as DNA, the CDR3 is TGCGCCAGCAGTCTGGTAGGGTACGATGAGCAGTTCTTC. Encoded protein: CASSLVGYDEQFF. The chain combines TRBV5-1 with TRBJ2-1, with D hard to call. The CDR3 spans 13 residues. The V end lost 5 bases, the J end lost 8 bases, and 14 bases lay between the germline ends. CDR1 SGHRS and CDR2 YFSETQ come from the germline V gene.

The CDR3 region has the DNA TGCGCCAGCAGCTTAGCGGGAGAGCAGTTCTTC. Amino acid sequence: CASSLAGEQFF. The chain uses TRBV5-1 and TRBJ2-1, with 7 bases matching TRBD2. After removal of 2 bases from V and 10 bases from J, the junction contained 0 bases not matched to a gene. Germline-derived CDR1 and CDR2 are SGHRS and YFSETQ. The CDR3 is 11 amino acids.

The gene calls are TRBV29-1 and TRBJ1-5, with D hard to call. The germline V and J ends were trimmed by 4 bases and 3 bases, with 13 bases remaining between them. This CDR3 comprises 14 residues. CDR1 and CDR2 (germline): SQVTM, ANQGSEA. The CDR3 nucleotides are TGCAGCGTTGGTGAGGGTGGAAACAATCAGCCCCAGCATTTT. Translated, it gives CSVGEGGNNQPQHF.

The chain employs TRBV7-8 and TRBJ1-5; maybe TRBD1 (5 bases). Germline values: CDR1 SGHVS, CDR2 FQNEAQ. The CDR3 extends over 14 amino acids. Trimming removed 1 base from V and 6 bases from J, with 10 bases in between. CDR3 region: CASSLGAGLQPQHF. CDR3 in DNA: TGTGCCAGCAGCTTAGGTGCGGGGCTTCAGCCCCAGCATTTT.

This clone was recorded once. The rearrangement joins TRBV11-2 to TRBJ2-3; D might be TRBD1 or TRBD2, each matching 6 bases. There are 15 residues in the CDR3. V lost 1 base and J 6 bases, leaving 14 bases between the germline ends. CDR1 SGHAT and CDR2 FQNNGV come from the germline V gene. CDR3 sequence reads: CASSLAEGGKDTQYF. The DNA for the CDR3 is TGTGCCAGCAGCTTAGCGGAGGGGGGTAAGGATACGCAGTATTTT.

This clone was recorded only once. The rearrangement links TRBV5-1 to TRBJ1-5; TRBD1 might be the D (5 bases). V lost 4 bases and J 6 bases, leaving 11 bases between the germline ends. Looked up from germline, CDR1 is SGHRS and CDR2 is YFSETQ. The CDR3 is made up of 13 amino acids. The CDR3 sequence is CASSPGQGQPQHF. The CDR3 DNA reads TGCGCCAGCAGCCCTGGGCAGGGTCAGCCCCAGCATTTT.

This rearrangement joins TRBV19 to TRBJ2-6; D is perhaps TRBD2 (5 bases). Trimming removed 6 bases at V and 0 bases at J, with 12 bases between. Germline CDR1 and CDR2: LNHDA and SQIVND (reference sequence). The CDR3 length is 16 residues. The CDR3: CASRGPTSSGANVLTF. DNA of the CDR3: TGTGCCAGTAGAGGCCCTACTAGCTCTGGGGCCAACGTCCTGACTTTC. The whole variable domain, remainder taken from reference TRBV19 and TRBJ2-6, is DGGITQSPKYLFRKEGQNVTLSCEQNLNHDAMYWYRQDPGQGLRLIYYSQIVNDFQKGDIAEGYSVSREKKESFPLTVTSAQKNPTAFYLCASRGPTSSGANVLTFGAGSRLTVL.

Comment on this clone: Within the sample, other DNA sequences also encode this same CDR3. The CDR3 reads CASSRQGAHEQYF. The DNA of the CDR3 is TGTGCCAGCAGTCGACAGGGGGCCCACGAGCAGTACTTC. The V gene is TRBV2, the J gene TRBJ2-7, with 10 bases fitting TRBD1. Per germline, CDR1 SNHLY and CDR2 FYNNEI. Unmatched junction bases numbered 3, after V lost 5 bases and J lost 5 bases. This CDR3 spans 13 amino acids.

The J gene is TRBJ2-3, the V gene TRBV6-1; D ambiguous. This CDR3 contains 15 residues. The germline V gene has CDR1 MNHNS and CDR2 SASEGT. V lost 6 bases, J lost 2 bases, and 15 bases lay in between. CDR3 coding DNA: TGTGCCAGCAGCGTGAGCGCGAGCAACACAGATACGCAGTATTTT. Protein: CASSVSASNTDTQYF.

J is TRBJ2-3 and V is TRBV7-2, with TRBD2 as a possible D gene (5 bases). The V end was cut by 1 base, the J end by 2 bases, with 7 bases between. The germline gives CDR1 SGHTA, CDR2 FQGNSA. This CDR3 is built from 14 residues. CDR3 loop: CASSLGGFTDTQYF. CDR3 DNA: TGTGCCAGCAGCTTAGGCGGGTTCACAGATACGCAGTATTTT.

CDR3 region: CSVAPGYTEAFF. The CDR3 DNA reads TGCAGCGTTGCCCCCGGGTACACTGAAGCTTTCTTT. This chain joins TRBV29-1 and TRBJ1-1; D is ambiguous. Trimming shortened V by 4 bases and J by 3 bases, and 9 bases separated the two germline ends. The CDR3 is made up of 12 amino acids. Germline V CDR1 and CDR2: SQVTM, ANQGSEA.

This clone was detected only a few times. The chain links TRBV7-9 to TRBJ2-3, with D hard to call. The CDR3 has 15 amino acids. The germline V gene has CDR1 SEHNR and CDR2 FQNEAQ (reference sequence). The V gene lost 1 base and the J gene lost 2 bases, with 10 bases spanning the gap. The CDR3 DNA follows: TGTGCCAGCAGCTTAGGTGCTGTCCACACAGATACGCAGTATTTT. Translating it yields CASSLGAVHTDTQYF.

The rearrangement joins TRBV7-8 to TRBJ2-7; 8 nucleotides align to TRBD1. The CDR3 has 14 residues. Germline V gene sequence: CDR1 SGHVS, CDR2 FQNEAQ. J was trimmed by 2 bases and V by 5 bases; bases with no gene match: 5. The CDR3 region is CASSLPTGAYEQYF. In DNA, the CDR3 is TGTGCCAGCAGCCTCCCGACAGGGGCCTACGAGCAGTACTTC.

This chain links TRBV7-2 with TRBJ2-7, with 8 positions matching TRBD1. CDR1 SGHTA and CDR2 FQGNSA come from the germline V gene. V lost 2 bases and J lost 8; bases outside the gene matches: 11. CDR3 length equals 15 residues. CDR3 protein: CASSLSGRTGKQQYF. The CDR3 bases are TGTGCCAGCAGCTTATCGGGGCGGACAGGGAAGCAGCAGTACTTC.

The rearrangement links TRBV19 to TRBJ1-5, with a tentative D call TRBD1 (5 bases). Germline lookup yields CDR1 LNHDA and CDR2 SQIVND (reference sequence). Trimming took 9 bases from V and 0 from J, leaving 6 bases between them. The CDR3 has 12 residues. CDR3 in DNA: TGTGCCAGCAGGGATAGCAATCAGCCCCAGCATTTT. The encoded protein is CASRDSNQPQHF.

A few counts support this clone. The chain recombines TRBV7-9 with TRBJ1-4, with TRBD1 matching 7 bases. CDR3 size: 16 residues. Germline lookup yields CDR1 SEHNR and CDR2 FQNEAQ (reference sequence). Trimming cost V 5 bases and J 3 bases; bases outside gene matches: 9. CDR3 sequence (DNA): TGTGCCAGCAGCATACAGGGGCTTGGGTCTAATGAAAAACTGTTTTTT. This codes for CASSIQGLGSNEKLFF. Full variable domain (outside the CDR3, taken from reference TRBV7-9 and TRBJ1-4): DTGVSQNPRHKITKRGQNVTFRCDPISEHNRLYWYRQTLGQGPEFLTYFQNEAQLEKSRLLSDRFSAERPKGSFSTLEIQRTEQGDSAMYLCASSIQGLGSNEKLFFGSGTQLSVL.

The V gene is TRBV6-1, the J gene TRBJ1-5, with D possibly being TRBD1 (5 bases). The V gene's germline CDR1 is MNHNS and CDR2 SASEGT. This CDR3 contains 13 residues. V lost 5 bases, J lost 6 bases, and 11 bases lay in between. CDR3 in DNA: TGTGCCAGCAGTCGCCAGGGAGGTCAGCCCCAGCATTTT. This sequence encodes CASSRQGGQPQHF.

This chain uses TRBV29-1 with TRBJ2-7, with D perhaps matching TRBD2 (5 bases). This CDR3 is built from 15 residues. Germline assignment: CDR1 SQVTM and CDR2 ANQGSEA. The V and J ends lost 1 base and 2 bases respectively, with 15 bases between them. CDR3 nucleotide sequence: TGCAGCGTTGAAGTTCTACCAGAGGGCCCCTACGAGCAGTACTTC. It translates to CSVEVLPEGPYEQYF.